What follows is one T cell receptor (beta chain) and its context. Its antigen remains unidentified. Sequenced by immunoSEQ multiplex PCR; TCRdb stores in-frame clones only, minus some. The table includes some 2,100,000 clones, about 94% detected once. Caucasian adults living in Nashville, Tennessee, provided all samples. CDR1 and CDR2 from the germline V gene are KGHSH and LQKENI. CDR3 length: 14 residues. The V and J ends lost 0 bases and 13 bases, in that order; junction bases with no gene match: 10. This sample stems from a study of shared clonotypes between healthy human individuals. Whole-study context: Three plates each covered CD4 naive and memory; CD8 naive two, CD8 memory one. General study findings and limits: In a few donors, around 5% of naive CD4 clonotypes appeared in common. Clonotypes not shared had lower generation probabilities than those common to all four donors.

The sample consisted of naive CD4+ T cells sorted from blood. Subset defined: CD45RA+ positively selected. The clonotype comes from a man aged 18 to 29 in good health. This chain connects TRBV18 to TRBJ2-7; the match to TRBD2 covers 9 bases. CDR3 DNA sequence: TGTGCCAGCTCACCACCCCCCGGGACTAGCCCCTTATACTTC. Its protein is CASSPPPGTSPLYF.